Sequencing of this T cell receptor (beta chain) was carried out in a study of regulatory T cells in long-lasting Graves disease. Described time point: newly diagnosed GD, antithyroid drugs for less than 3 months. From RNA extracted from PBMCs, the TCR library was made. Researchers made TCR beta libraries by using iRepertoire HTBI primers and running Arm-PCR on CDR3 regions. From the multiplex PCR reads, TCRdb called clonotypes with MiXCR, one entry per CDR3 protein. The repertoire includes roughly 400,000 distinct CDR3 sequences, 15% of them detected once, and 7.8% sits in the top ten. Ten or more counts support this clonotype. These data were also reused for a study on T cells in Graves' hyperthyroidism and ophthalmopathy.

The clonotype comes from a woman aged 40 to 50 with Graves disease. The sequenced sample was peripheral blood mononuclear cells (PBMCs), obtained at new diagnosis, from a patient treated with antithyroid drugs.

CDR3 in DNA: TGTGCTAGTGGTTTGCTTGACGGGAGGATAGTCGAGACCGGGGAGCTGTTTTTT. This sequence encodes CASGLLDGRIVETGELFF. V and J are TRBV12-5 and TRBJ2-2; 7 bases map to TRBD2. In germline, CDR1 is LGHNT, CDR2 FRNRAP. This CDR3 region has 18 residues. Losses at the gene ends were 2 bases for V and 5 bases for J; bases not matched to a gene: 14. The entire variable domain, with the rest obtained from reference TRBV12-5 and TRBJ2-2, is as follows: DARVTQTPRHKVTEMGQEVTMRCQPILGHNTVFWYRQTMMQGLELLAYFRNRAPLDDSGMPKDRFSAEMPDATLATLKIQPSEPRDSAVYFCASGLLDGRIVETGELFFGEGSRLTVL.